The 8 T cell receptor beta chains reported below all come from one sample, sequenced in a study of blood T cell repertoires in COVID-19. The repertoire was sequenced with immunoSEQ multiplex PCR; TCRdb's copy has only in-frame clones and lacks some. This sample has approximately 200,000 clones, with around 88% found just once. What was sequenced was PBMCs or T cells enriched from blood (not recorded which). Receptor source: a woman aged 25 to 39 who had been exposed to COVID-19.

This chain links TRBV11-1 with TRBJ1-1, with D possibly matching TRBD1 (5 bases). Trimming removed 1 base at V and 4 bases at J, with 10 bases between. The CDR3 covers 14 residues. Germline V gene data show CDR1 as SGHAT and CDR2 as FQDESV (reference sequence). CDR3 sequence: CASSLGQLSTEAFF. In DNA form, the CDR3 reads TGTGCCAGCAGCTTAGGACAGCTCAGCACTGAAGCTTTCTTT. Filled out from reference TRBV11-1 and TRBJ1-1, the complete variable domain reads EAEVAQSPRYKITEKSQAVAFWCDPISGHATLYWYRQILGQGPELLVQFQDESVVDDSQLPKDRFSAERLKGVDSTLKIQPAELGDSAMYLCASSLGQLSTEAFFGQGTRLTVV.

The CDR3 sequence is CASSPGDSLYNEQFF. The CDR3 coding sequence is TGCGCCAGCAGCCCCGGGGACAGTTTATACAATGAGCAGTTCTTC. V usage is TRBV5-1 and J usage is TRBJ2-1, with TRBD1 matching 7 bases. The germline V gene encodes CDR1 SGHRS and CDR2 YFSETQ. CDR3 length equals 15 residues. With 4 bases clipped from V and 4 bases from J, the junction kept 8 bases outside the gene matches.

This CDR3 reads CASSPSGGWNTEAFF. The CDR3 DNA reads as TGTGCCAGCTCACCCTCGGGGGGCTGGAACACTGAAGCTTTCTTT. V is TRBV18 and J is TRBJ1-1, with a possible D match to TRBD1 (6 bases). CDR1 and CDR2 from the germline V gene are KGHSH and LQKENI. Trimming removed 3 bases from V and 1 base from J, with 12 bases in between. The CDR3 is 15 amino acids.

The gene calls are TRBV3-1 (or the pseudogene TRBV3-2) and TRBJ1-2; D gene ambiguous. V was trimmed by 0 bases and J by 2 bases, leaving 16 bases between them. Germline V gene sequence: CDR1 LGHDT, CDR2 YNNKEL (reference sequence). The CDR3 sequence is 17 residues long. CDR3 bases: TGTGCCAGCAGCCAAGATTTGAAACAGTACTCCAACTATGGCTACACCTTC. Protein sequence: CASSQDLKQYSNYGYTF.

CDR3 bases: TGTGCCAGCAGCATCGACCGGGGATATAATGAGCAGTTCTTC. Residues: CASSIDRGYNEQFF. The rearrangement uses TRBV5-6 and TRBJ2-1; D is perhaps TRBD2 (5 bases). CDR3 length equals 14 residues. Trimming took 4 bases from V and 7 from J, leaving 15 bases between them. Germline CDR1 is SGHDT and CDR2 is YYEEEE.

The J gene is TRBJ2-3, the V gene TRBV5-1; the D gene is possibly TRBD1 (6 bases). With 0 bases removed from V and 0 bases from J, the gap between germline ends came to 14 bases. Germline V gene data show CDR1 as SGHRS and CDR2 as YFSETQ. The CDR3 loop spans 17 amino acids. This chain's CDR3 is CASSLAGRGGSTDTQYF. For the CDR3, the DNA is TGCGCCAGCAGCTTGGCTGGTCGAGGGGGTAGCACAGATACGCAGTATTTT.

The V gene is TRBV5-1, the J gene TRBJ1-4; tentatively, D is TRBD1 (5 bases). The CDR3 totals 15 residues. Germline CDR1 SGHRS, CDR2 YFSETQ. V dropped 4 bases and J dropped 4 bases, with 14 bases sitting between them. This CDR3 is CASSAGTPGNEKLFF. The CDR3 DNA follows: TGCGCCAGCAGCGCCGGGACTCCGGGTAATGAAAAACTGTTTTTT.

This clone was counted between two and nine times. The rearrangement links TRBV21-1 to TRBJ2-1; the listed D gene, TRBD2, was not tested against the DNA. TRBV21-1 is a pseudogene. The CDR3 consists of 20 residues. The CDR3 protein is CASSSALAGWRLFSYNEQFF. As DNA, the CDR3 is TGTGCCAGCAGCTCGGCGCTAGCGGGGTGGAGGCTATTCTCCTACAATGAGCAGTTCTTC.